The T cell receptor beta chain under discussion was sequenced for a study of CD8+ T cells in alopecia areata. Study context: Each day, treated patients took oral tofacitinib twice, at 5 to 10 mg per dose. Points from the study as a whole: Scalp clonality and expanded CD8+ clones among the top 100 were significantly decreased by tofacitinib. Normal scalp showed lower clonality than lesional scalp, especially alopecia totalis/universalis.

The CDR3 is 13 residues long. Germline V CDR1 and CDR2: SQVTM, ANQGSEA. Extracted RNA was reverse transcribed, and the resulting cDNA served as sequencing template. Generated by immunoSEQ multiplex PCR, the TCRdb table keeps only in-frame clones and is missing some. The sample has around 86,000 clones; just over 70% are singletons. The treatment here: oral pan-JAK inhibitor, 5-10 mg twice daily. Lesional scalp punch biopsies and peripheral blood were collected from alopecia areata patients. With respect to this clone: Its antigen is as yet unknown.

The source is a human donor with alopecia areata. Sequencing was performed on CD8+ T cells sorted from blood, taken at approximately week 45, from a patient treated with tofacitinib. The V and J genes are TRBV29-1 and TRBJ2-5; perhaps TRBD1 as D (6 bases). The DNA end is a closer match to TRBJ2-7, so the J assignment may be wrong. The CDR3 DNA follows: TGCAGCGCTAGGTCAGACAGGACGGACGAGCAGTACTTC. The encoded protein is CSARSDRTDEQYF.